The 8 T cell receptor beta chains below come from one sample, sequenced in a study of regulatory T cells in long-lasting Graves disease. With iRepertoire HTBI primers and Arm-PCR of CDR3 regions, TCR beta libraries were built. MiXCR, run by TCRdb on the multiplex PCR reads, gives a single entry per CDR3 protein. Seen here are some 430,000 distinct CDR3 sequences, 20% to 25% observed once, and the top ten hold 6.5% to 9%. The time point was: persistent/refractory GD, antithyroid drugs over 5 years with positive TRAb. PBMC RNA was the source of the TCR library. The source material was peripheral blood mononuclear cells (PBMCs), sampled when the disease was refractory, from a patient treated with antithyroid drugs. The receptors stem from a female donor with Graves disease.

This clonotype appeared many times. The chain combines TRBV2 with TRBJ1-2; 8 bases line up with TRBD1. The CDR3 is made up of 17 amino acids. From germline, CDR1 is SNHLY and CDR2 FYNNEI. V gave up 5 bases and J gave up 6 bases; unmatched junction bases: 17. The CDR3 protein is CASSQNADREGSDGYTF. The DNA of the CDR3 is TGTGCCAGCAGTCAGAACGCGGACAGGGAGGGTAGTGATGGCTACACCTTC.

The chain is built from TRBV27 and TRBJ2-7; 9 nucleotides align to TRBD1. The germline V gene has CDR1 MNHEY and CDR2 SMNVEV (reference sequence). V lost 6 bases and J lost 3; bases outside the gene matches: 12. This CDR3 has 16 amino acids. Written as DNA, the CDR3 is TGTGCCAGCAGCCGGGGGGCTGGACAGGGGAACTACGAGCAGTACTTC. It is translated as CASSRGAGQGNYEQYF.

CDR3 region: CSARSTGLYTEAFF. The CDR3 DNA is TGCAGTGCTAGATCGACGGGTCTCTACACTGAAGCTTTCTTT. This chain joins TRBV20-1 and TRBJ1-1; D gene unclear. V lost 2 bases, J lost 3 bases, and 13 bases lay in between. This CDR3 has 14 residues. CDR1 and CDR2 from the germline V gene are DFQATT and SNEGSKA (reference sequence).

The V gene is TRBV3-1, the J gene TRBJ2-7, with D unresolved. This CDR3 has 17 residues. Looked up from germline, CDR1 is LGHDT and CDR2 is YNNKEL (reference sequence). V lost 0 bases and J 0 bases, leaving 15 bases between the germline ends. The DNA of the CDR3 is TGTGCCAGCAGCCAAGATGTGGTGGCAGATGACTCCTACGAGCAGTACTTC. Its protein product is CASSQDVVADDSYEQYF.

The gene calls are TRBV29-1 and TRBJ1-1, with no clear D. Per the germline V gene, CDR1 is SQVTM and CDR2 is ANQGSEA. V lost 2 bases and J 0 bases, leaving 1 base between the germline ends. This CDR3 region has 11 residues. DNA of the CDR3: TGCAGCGTTGAACTGAACACTGAAGCTTTCTTT. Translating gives CSVELNTEAFF.

The DNA for the CDR3 is TGCAGCGCCGTGGGGTCCCACTCGAACACTGAAGCTTTCTTT. Protein sequence: CSAVGSHSNTEAFF. The V call is TRBV29-1, the J call TRBJ1-1, with D hard to call. The ends were cut back, 7 bases at V and 1 base at J, with 16 bases in the middle. CDR3 length equals 14 residues. Germline V gene lookup returns CDR1 SQVTM and CDR2 ANQGSEA. The full variable domain, its missing parts supplied by reference TRBV29-1 and TRBJ1-1, is SAVISQKPSRDICQRGTSLTIQCQVDSQVTMMFWYRQQPGQSLTLIATANQGSEATYESGFVIDKFPISRPNLTFSTLTVSNMSPEDSSIYLCSAVGSHSNTEAFFGQGTRLTVV.

The CDR3 loop reads CASSPGTTGGETQYF. The CDR3 nucleotides read TGTGCCAGCAGCCCCGGGACAACGGGCGGTGAGACCCAGTACTTC. The V and J genes are TRBV7-2 and TRBJ2-5; a weak D match, TRBD1 (6 bases). CDR3 size: 15 residues. The V gene's germline CDR1 is SGHTA and CDR2 FQGNSA. Trimming left V 5 bases short and J 5 bases short, with 18 bases between.

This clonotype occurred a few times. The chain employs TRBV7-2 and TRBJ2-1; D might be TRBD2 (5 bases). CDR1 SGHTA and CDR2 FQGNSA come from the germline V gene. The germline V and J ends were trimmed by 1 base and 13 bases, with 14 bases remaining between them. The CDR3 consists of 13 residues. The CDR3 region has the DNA TGTGCCAGCAGCTTAGGTATCGGAGCGGAACAGTTCTTC. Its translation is CASSLGIGAEQFF.